Listed below are T cell receptor beta chains from one sample, sequenced in a study of a mutant IDH1 vaccine in newly diagnosed glioma. Method: immunoSEQ multiplex PCR; TCRdb's copy keeps in-frame clones and lacks some. The repertoire holds around 56,000 clones, roughly three quarters seen once, with 7.5% to 10% in the top ten. These receptors' antigens are unknown. This material consisted of PBMCs, taken from a glioma patient whose treatment included an IDH1 peptide vaccine. These receptors were taken from a woman between 35 and 50 years old with glioma. Some clones in this sample may be carry-over from other donors' samples. CDR3s include the opening cysteine and the closing phenylalanine or tryptophan. Fields, in order: V gene, D gene, J gene, clone size, CDR3 protein, CDR3 DNA. The D gene is left open where the match is weak. Size tells how often a clone was seen (once, few, many) or the class of an expanded clone, and some rows leave it out.

V gene: TRBV5-1
D gene: -
J gene: TRBJ2-7
clone size: -
CDR3 protein: CASSLGGPSYEQYF
CDR3 DNA: TGCGCCAGCAGCTTGGGCGGTCCCTCCTACGAGCAGTACTTC

V gene: TRBV5-1
D gene: -
J gene: TRBJ1-2
clone size: -
CDR3 protein: CASSLEGDYGYTF
CDR3 DNA: TGCGCCAGCAGCTTGGAGGGGGACTATGGCTACACCTTC

V gene: TRBV27
D gene: -
J gene: TRBJ2-2
clone size: -
CDR3 protein: CASSLSGRLNTGELFF
CDR3 DNA: TGTGCCAGCAGTTTATCGGGCCGACTGAACACCGGGGAGCTGTTTTTT

V gene: TRBV4-3
D gene: -
J gene: TRBJ1-2
clone size: few
CDR3 protein: CASSQTGVYGYTF
CDR3 DNA: TGCGCCAGCAGCCAGACGGGGGTATATGGCTACACCTTC

V gene: TRBV10-3
D gene: TRBD2
J gene: TRBJ2-3
clone size: -
CDR3 protein: CAISTSGGLDTQYF
CDR3 DNA: TGTGCCATCAGTACTAGCGGGGGGTTAGATACGCAGTATTTT

V gene: TRBV15
D gene: -
J gene: TRBJ1-1
clone size: -
CDR3 protein: CATSSGGGFTEAFF
CDR3 DNA: TGTGCCACCAGCAGCGGGGGGGGTTTCACTGAAGCTTTCTTT

V gene: TRBV10-3
D gene: TRBD1
J gene: TRBJ2-7
clone size: once
CDR3 protein: CAISTTGGSDEQYF
CDR3 DNA: TGTGCCATCAGTACTACAGGGGGATCGGACGAGCAGTACTTC

V gene: TRBV6-1
D gene: TRBD1
J gene: TRBJ2-7
clone size: few
CDR3 protein: CAITGGQGAIYEQYF
CDR3 DNA: TGTGCCATTACCGGGGGACAGGGGGCGATCTACGAGCAGTACTTC

V gene: TRBV4-1
D gene: TRBD2
J gene: TRBJ2-7
clone size: once
CDR3 protein: CASSLGLAAGFYEQYF
CDR3 DNA: TGCGCCAGCAGCCTCGGACTAGCGGCGGGGTTTTACGAGCAGTACTTC

V gene: TRBV10-3
D gene: -
J gene: TRBJ1-4
clone size: -
CDR3 protein: CAISPVASNEKLFF
CDR3 DNA: TGTGCCATCAGTCCGGTGGCTTCTAATGAAAAACTGTTTTTT

V gene: TRBV7-9
D gene: -
J gene: TRBJ2-5
clone size: -
CDR3 protein: CASRPPIGRRGQETQYF
CDR3 DNA: TGTGCCAGCAGGCCTCCTATAGGCCGGAGGGGCCAAGAGACCCAGTACTTC

V gene: TRBV29-1
D gene: -
J gene: TRBJ1-1
clone size: -
CDR3 protein: CSVEDARGAFF
CDR3 DNA: TGCAGCGTTGAAGATGCAAGAGGGGCTTTCTTT

V gene: TRBV6-6
D gene: -
J gene: TRBJ1-1
clone size: -
CDR3 protein: CASTEPAGTGGTEAFF
CDR3 DNA: TGTGCCAGCACCGAACCCGCGGGGACCGGCGGCACTGAAGCTTTCTTT

V gene: TRBV5-1
D gene: -
J gene: TRBJ1-2
clone size: -
CDR3 protein: CASSLGSAHPDGYTF
CDR3 DNA: TGCGCCAGCAGCTTGGGCAGTGCACATCCCGATGGCTACACCTTC

V gene: TRBV19
D gene: -
J gene: TRBJ1-5
clone size: -
CDR3 protein: CASSIRQGSQPQHF
CDR3 DNA: TGTGCCAGTAGTATTCGGCAGGGAAGTCAGCCCCAGCATTTT

V gene: TRBV6-5
D gene: -
J gene: TRBJ1-2
clone size: -
CDR3 protein: CASSPGPRGYTF
CDR3 DNA: TGTGCCAGCAGTCCTGGACCGCGGGGCTACACCTTC

V gene: TRBV29-1
D gene: TRBD2
J gene: TRBJ2-3
clone size: -
CDR3 protein: CSVKGLAVTDTQYF
CDR3 DNA: TGCAGCGTTAAAGGACTAGCGGTCACAGATACGCAGTATTTT

V gene: TRBV10-3
D gene: -
J gene: TRBJ1-3
clone size: -
CDR3 protein: CAIRAPAGNTIYF
CDR3 DNA: TGTGCCATCAGGGCCCCGGCGGGAAACACCATATATTTT

V gene: TRBV6-1
D gene: -
J gene: TRBJ2-7
clone size: -
CDR3 protein: CASSERNYEQYF
CDR3 DNA: TGTGCCAGCAGTGAAAGAAACTACGAGCAGTACTTC

V gene: TRBV30
D gene: TRBD1
J gene: TRBJ1-4
clone size: -
CDR3 protein: CARSSGTGSNEKLFF
CDR3 DNA: TGTGCCCGAAGCTCCGGGACAGGGTCTAATGAAAAACTGTTTTTT

V gene: TRBV4-1
D gene: TRBD1
J gene: TRBJ1-4
clone size: once
CDR3 protein: CASSKDRGRSSNEKLFF
CDR3 DNA: TGCGCCAGCAGCAAAGACAGGGGGCGGAGTAGTAATGAAAAACTGTTTTTT

V gene: TRBV2
D gene: TRBD1
J gene: TRBJ2-7
clone size: -
CDR3 protein: CASKAGQGGYEQYF
CDR3 DNA: TGTGCCAGCAAAGCGGGACAGGGCGGCTACGAGCAGTACTTC

V gene: TRBV11-1
D gene: -
J gene: TRBJ2-7
clone size: -
CDR3 protein: CASNQPPSYEQYF
CDR3 DNA: TGTGCCAGCAACCAACCCCCTTCCTACGAGCAGTACTTC

V gene: TRBV5-8
D gene: -
J gene: TRBJ2-7
clone size: once
CDR3 protein: CASPGVGPFSYEQYF
CDR3 DNA: TGTGCCAGCCCAGGGGTTGGGCCGTTCTCCTACGAGCAGTACTTC

V gene: TRBV30
D gene: TRBD1
J gene: TRBJ1-1
clone size: -
CDR3 protein: CAWSWDSLNTEAFF
CDR3 DNA: TGTGCCTGGAGTTGGGACAGTTTGAACACTGAAGCTTTCTTT

V gene: TRBV7-7
D gene: -
J gene: TRBJ2-7
clone size: -
CDR3 protein: CASSFGESYEQYF
CDR3 DNA: TGTGCTAGCAGCTTTGGGGAATCCTACGAGCAGTACTTC

V gene: TRBV5-6
D gene: -
J gene: TRBJ1-1
clone size: -
CDR3 protein: CASSLDVGRSGAFF
CDR3 DNA: TGTGCCAGCAGCTTGGATGTGGGCAGGTCGGGAGCTTTCTTT

V gene: TRBV5-1
D gene: -
J gene: TRBJ2-7
clone size: -
CDR3 protein: CASSDPQGKYEQYF
CDR3 DNA: TGCGCCAGCAGTGATCCGCAGGGGAAATACGAGCAGTACTTC

V gene: TRBV5-6
D gene: -
J gene: TRBJ1-4
clone size: -
CDR3 protein: CASSFAEGRANEKLFF
CDR3 DNA: TGTGCCAGCAGCTTTGCGGAGGGCAGGGCTAATGAAAAACTGTTTTTT

V gene: TRBV25-1
D gene: -
J gene: TRBJ2-3
clone size: -
CDR3 protein: CASAPGPPSTDTQYF
CDR3 DNA: TGTGCCAGTGCCCCCGGGCCTCCGAGCACAGATACGCAGTATTTT

V gene: TRBV19
D gene: TRBD2
J gene: TRBJ2-7
clone size: -
CDR3 protein: CASSRERGNMYF
CDR3 DNA: TGTGCCAGCTCCAGGGAGCGGGGTAATATGTACTTC

V gene: TRBV30
D gene: -
J gene: TRBJ1-5
clone size: many
CDR3 protein: CAWSSSSDQPQHF
CDR3 DNA: TGTGCCTGGAGTTCGTCATCAGATCAGCCCCAGCATTTT

V gene: TRBV6-5
D gene: TRBD1
J gene: TRBJ1-1
clone size: -
CDR3 protein: CASSSTRGRNTEAFF
CDR3 DNA: TGTGCCAGCAGTTCAACTAGGGGGCGGAACACTGAAGCTTTCTTT

V gene: TRBV2
D gene: TRBD1
J gene: TRBJ2-7
clone size: -
CDR3 protein: CASRTPGTGESEQYF
CDR3 DNA: TGTGCCAGCAGGACACCCGGGACAGGGGAGAGTGAGCAGTACTTC

V gene: TRBV19
D gene: -
J gene: TRBJ1-1
clone size: -
CDR3 protein: CASGNGGFEAFF
CDR3 DNA: TGTGCCAGTGGGAACGGGGGGTTTGAAGCTTTCTTT

V gene: TRBV19
D gene: TRBD1
J gene: TRBJ2-6
clone size: -
CDR3 protein: CASSIEGQGYSGANVLTF
CDR3 DNA: TGTGCCAGTAGTATCGAGGGACAGGGTTACTCTGGGGCCAACGTCCTGACTTTC

V gene: TRBV6-5
D gene: -
J gene: TRBJ2-5
clone size: once
CDR3 protein: CASSHQGIRTQYF
CDR3 DNA: TGTGCCAGCAGCCACCAGGGGATCAGGACCCAGTACTTC

V gene: TRBV6-4
D gene: TRBD2
J gene: TRBJ2-1
clone size: -
CDR3 protein: CGEGPGTSVSYNEQFF
CDR3 DNA: TGTGGCGAGGGCCCCGGGACTAGCGTGTCCTACAATGAGCAGTTCTTC

V gene: TRBV6-5
D gene: -
J gene: TRBJ1-4
clone size: -
CDR3 protein: CASSYERTAPTRLFF
CDR3 DNA: TGTGCCAGCAGTTACGAGAGGACGGCGCCCACGAGGCTGTTTTTT

V gene: TRBV7-9
D gene: -
J gene: TRBJ2-3
clone size: -
CDR3 protein: CASSLSGITDTQYF
CDR3 DNA: TGTGCCAGCAGCTTATCTGGGATCACAGATACGCAGTATTTT

V gene: TRBV6-1
D gene: -
J gene: TRBJ2-7
clone size: -
CDR3 protein: CASSDRKARGYSTFYEQYF
CDR3 DNA: TGTGCCAGCAGTGACCGAAAGGCCCGAGGGTACTCCACATTCTACGAGCAGTACTTC

V gene: TRBV5-6
D gene: TRBD1
J gene: TRBJ1-2
clone size: few
CDR3 protein: CASSLRGQNYGYTF
CDR3 DNA: TGTGCCAGCAGCTTAAGGGGACAGAACTATGGCTACACCTTC

V gene: TRBV6-6
D gene: -
J gene: TRBJ2-2
clone size: -
CDR3 protein: CASHIGTLNTGELFF
CDR3 DNA: TGTGCCTCCCATATCGGGACATTGAACACCGGGGAGCTGTTTTTT

V gene: TRBV30
D gene: -
J gene: TRBJ1-6
clone size: -
CDR3 protein: CADAPLGSYNSPLHF
CDR3 DNA: TGTGCGGACGCCCCCCTAGGTTCCTATAATTCACCCCTCCACTTT

V gene: TRBV4-1
D gene: TRBD2
J gene: TRBJ2-1
clone size: -
CDR3 protein: CASSQRGDNEQFF
CDR3 DNA: TGCGCCAGCAGTCAGCGGGGGGACAATGAGCAGTTCTTC

V gene: TRBV5-6
D gene: -
J gene: TRBJ1-5
clone size: -
CDR3 protein: CASSLGGYSNQPQHF
CDR3 DNA: TGTGCCAGCAGCTTGGGCGGGTATAGCAATCAGCCCCAGCATTTT

V gene: TRBV27
D gene: -
J gene: TRBJ1-6
clone size: -
CDR3 protein: CASSLAGRTSPLHF
CDR3 DNA: TGTGCCAGCAGTTTAGCGGGGCGGACTTCACCCCTCCACTTT

V gene: TRBV15
D gene: -
J gene: TRBJ2-7
clone size: few
CDR3 protein: CATSHDKSYEQYF
CDR3 DNA: TGTGCCACCAGCCACGACAAATCCTACGAGCAGTACTTC

V gene: TRBV6-1
D gene: -
J gene: TRBJ1-3
clone size: -
CDR3 protein: CASSPLQSSGNTIYF
CDR3 DNA: TGTGCCAGCAGTCCTCTTCAAAGCTCTGGAAACACCATATATTTT

V gene: TRBV5-1
D gene: TRBD2
J gene: TRBJ2-3
clone size: -
CDR3 protein: CASSSGGAPDTQYF
CDR3 DNA: TGCGCCAGCAGCTCGGGGGGGGCACCAGATACGCAGTATTTT

V gene: TRBV28
D gene: -
J gene: TRBJ1-1
clone size: -
CDR3 protein: CASSLRAPLSSEAFF
CDR3 DNA: TGTGCCAGCAGTTTAAGAGCCCCTCTGAGCTCTGAAGCTTTCTTT

V gene: TRBV5-6
D gene: TRBD2
J gene: TRBJ2-3
clone size: once
CDR3 protein: CASTTPGLGTDTQYF
CDR3 DNA: TGTGCCAGCACCACACCGGGACTAGGTACAGATACGCAGTATTTT

V gene: TRBV25-1
D gene: -
J gene: TRBJ1-3
clone size: few
CDR3 protein: CASASRASGNTIYF
CDR3 DNA: TGTGCCAGCGCTAGTCGGGCATCAGGAAACACCATATATTTT

V gene: TRBV2
D gene: -
J gene: TRBJ2-2
clone size: -
CDR3 protein: CASSVMVGELFF
CDR3 DNA: TGTGCCAGCAGTGTCATGGTCGGGGAGCTGTTTTTT

V gene: TRBV19
D gene: TRBD1
J gene: TRBJ1-2
clone size: -
CDR3 protein: CASSIDRTGGYTF
CDR3 DNA: TGTGCCAGTAGTATAGATCGGACAGGGGGCTACACCTTC

V gene: TRBV30
D gene: -
J gene: TRBJ2-3
clone size: -
CDR3 protein: CAWSVGLTDTQYF
CDR3 DNA: TGTGCCTGGAGTGTCGGTCTCACAGATACGCAGTATTTT

V gene: TRBV7-9
D gene: -
J gene: TRBJ1-2
clone size: -
CDR3 protein: CASSVVNNGYTF
CDR3 DNA: TGTGCCAGCAGCGTCGTCAATAATGGCTACACCTTC

V gene: TRBV6-1
D gene: -
J gene: TRBJ2-1
clone size: -
CDR3 protein: CASSVSTDYNEQFF
CDR3 DNA: TGTGCCAGCAGTGTATCTACAGATTACAATGAGCAGTTCTTC

V gene: TRBV30
D gene: -
J gene: TRBJ1-4
clone size: -
CDR3 protein: CAWDHTTNEKLFF
CDR3 DNA: TGTGCCTGGGACCACACAACTAATGAAAAACTGTTTTTT

V gene: TRBV5-1
D gene: TRBD1
J gene: TRBJ2-7
clone size: once
CDR3 protein: CASVPGTGISYEQYF
CDR3 DNA: TGCGCCAGCGTCCCCGGGACAGGGATATCCTACGAGCAGTACTTC